The clone carrying this T cell receptor beta chain came up many times. Antigen: not known. The TCR beta CDR3 region was amplified from genomic DNA, with two rounds of multiplex PCR being used for the amplification. The first round of PCR was done with primers that matched each TRBV and TRBJ gene. TCRdb reprocessed the multiplex PCR reads via MiXCR and lists one record per CDR3 protein. The top ten hold 14% to 15% of the sample, which has fewer than 30,000 distinct CDR3 sequences, around 46% seen once. Germline CDR1 and CDR2: SGHVS and FQNEAQ. The V end was cut by 1 base, the J end by 0 bases, with 16 bases between. The CDR3 runs to 17 residues. The entry originates in a study of prognosis after radiotherapy for stage I lung cancer. Findings and limits, study-wide: It was not determined whether the expanded TCR clones were tumor-specific.

The source material was PBMCs, sampled before or after stereotactic body radiation therapy (not recorded which). The clonotype was recovered from a donor over 45 with non-small cell lung cancer. This sequence joins TRBV7-8 and TRBJ2-7; D may be TRBD1 (6 bases). The CDR3 sequence: CASSLGGWGPRSYEQYF. CDR3 in DNA: TGTGCCAGCAGCTTAGGTGGATGGGGGCCCCGCTCCTACGAGCAGTACTTC.